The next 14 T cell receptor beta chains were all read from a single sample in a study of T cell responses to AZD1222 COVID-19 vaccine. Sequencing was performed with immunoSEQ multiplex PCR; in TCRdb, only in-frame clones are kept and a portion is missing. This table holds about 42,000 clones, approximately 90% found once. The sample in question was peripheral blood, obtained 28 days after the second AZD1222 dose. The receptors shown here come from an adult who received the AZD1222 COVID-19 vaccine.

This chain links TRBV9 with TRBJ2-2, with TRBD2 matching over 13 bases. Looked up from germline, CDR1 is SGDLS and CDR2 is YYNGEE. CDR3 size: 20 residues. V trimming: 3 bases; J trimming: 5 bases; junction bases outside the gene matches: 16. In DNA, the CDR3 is TGTGCCAGCAGCGCCGCCAGGGGGACTAGCGGGGTCACGGGGACCGGGGAGCTGTTTTTT. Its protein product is CASSAARGTSGVTGTGELFF. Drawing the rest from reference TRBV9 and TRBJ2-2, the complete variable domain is DSGVTQTPKHLITATGQRVTLRCSPRSGDLSVYWYQQSLDQGLQFLIQYYNGEERAKGNILERFSAQQFPDLHSELNLSSLELGDSALYFCASSAARGTSGVTGTGELFFGEGSRLTVL.

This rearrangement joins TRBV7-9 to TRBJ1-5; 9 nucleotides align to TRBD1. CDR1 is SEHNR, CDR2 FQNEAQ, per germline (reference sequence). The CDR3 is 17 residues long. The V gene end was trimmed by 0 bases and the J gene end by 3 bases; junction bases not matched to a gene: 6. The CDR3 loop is CASSLAPGTGLNQPQHF. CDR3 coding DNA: TGTGCCAGCAGCTTAGCCCCCGGGACAGGGCTCAATCAGCCCCAGCATTTT. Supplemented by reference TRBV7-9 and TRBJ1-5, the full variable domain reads DTGVSQNPRHKITKRGQNVTFRCDPISEHNRLYWYRQTLGQGPEFLTYFQNEAQLEKSRLLSDRFSAERPKGSFSTLEIQRTEQGDSAMYLCASSLAPGTGLNQPQHFGDGTRLSIL.

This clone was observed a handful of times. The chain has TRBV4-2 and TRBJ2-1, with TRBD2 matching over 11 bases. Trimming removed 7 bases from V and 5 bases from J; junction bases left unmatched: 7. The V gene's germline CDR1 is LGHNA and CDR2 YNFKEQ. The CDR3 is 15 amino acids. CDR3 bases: TGTGCCAGCATGGGCGCTAGCGGGGGGAACAATGAGCAGTTCTTC. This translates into CASMGASGGNNEQFF.

The CDR3 sequence is CASSPNGVAGGLYNEQFF. The CDR3 nucleotides are TGCGCCAGCAGCCCTAACGGGGTAGCGGGAGGTCTTTACAATGAGCAGTTCTTC. The chain is built from TRBV4-3 and TRBJ2-1; 10 bases are a match to TRBD2. J gave up 4 bases and V 4 bases, and 13 bases lay outside the gene matches. The CDR3 extends over 18 amino acids. Looked up from germline, CDR1 is LGHNA and CDR2 is YSLEER.

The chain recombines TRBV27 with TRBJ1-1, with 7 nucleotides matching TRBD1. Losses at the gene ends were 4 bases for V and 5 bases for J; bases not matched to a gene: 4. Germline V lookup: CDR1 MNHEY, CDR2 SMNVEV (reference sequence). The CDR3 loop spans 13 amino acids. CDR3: CASSYPGGTEAFF. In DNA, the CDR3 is TGTGCCAGCAGTTATCCAGGGGGGACTGAAGCTTTCTTT.

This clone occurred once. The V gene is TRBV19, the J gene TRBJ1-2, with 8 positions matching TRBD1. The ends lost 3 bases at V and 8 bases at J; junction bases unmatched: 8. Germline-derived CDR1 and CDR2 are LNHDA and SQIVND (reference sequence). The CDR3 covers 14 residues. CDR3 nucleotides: TGTGCCAGTAGTATCCCCGGACAGGGAAGGGGCTACACCTTC. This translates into CASSIPGQGRGYTF.

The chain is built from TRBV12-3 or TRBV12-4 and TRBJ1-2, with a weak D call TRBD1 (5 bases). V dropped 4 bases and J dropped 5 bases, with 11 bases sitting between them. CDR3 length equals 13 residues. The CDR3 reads CASSSGTVYGYTF. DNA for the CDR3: TGTGCCAGCAGTTCCGGGACGGTTTATGGCTACACCTTC.

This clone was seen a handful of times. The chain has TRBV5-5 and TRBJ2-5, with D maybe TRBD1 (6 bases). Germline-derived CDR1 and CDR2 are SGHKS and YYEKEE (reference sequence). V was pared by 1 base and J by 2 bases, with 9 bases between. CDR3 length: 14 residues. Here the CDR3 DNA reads TGTGCCAGCAGCTTGATACAGGGACAAGAGACCCAGTACTTC. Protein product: CASSLIQGQETQYF. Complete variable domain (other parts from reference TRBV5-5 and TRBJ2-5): DAGVTQSPTHLIKTRGQQVTLRCSPISGHKSVSWYQQVLGQGPQFIFQYYEKEERGRGNFPDRFSARQFPNYSSELNVNALLLGDSALYLCASSLIQGQETQYFGPGTRLLVL.

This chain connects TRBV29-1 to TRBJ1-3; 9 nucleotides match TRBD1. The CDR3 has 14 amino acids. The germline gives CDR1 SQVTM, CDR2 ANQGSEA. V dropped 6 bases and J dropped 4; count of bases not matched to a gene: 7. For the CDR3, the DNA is TGCAGCGTCGCAACCGGGACAGGGGGAAACACCATATATTTT. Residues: CSVATGTGGNTIYF.

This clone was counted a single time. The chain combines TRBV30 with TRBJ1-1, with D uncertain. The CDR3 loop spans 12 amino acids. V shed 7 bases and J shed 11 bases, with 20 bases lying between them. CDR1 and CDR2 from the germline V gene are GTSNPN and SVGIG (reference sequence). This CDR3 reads CALKGSSRLAFF. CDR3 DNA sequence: TGTGCCTTGAAAGGGAGTAGCAGGCTGGCTTTCTTT.

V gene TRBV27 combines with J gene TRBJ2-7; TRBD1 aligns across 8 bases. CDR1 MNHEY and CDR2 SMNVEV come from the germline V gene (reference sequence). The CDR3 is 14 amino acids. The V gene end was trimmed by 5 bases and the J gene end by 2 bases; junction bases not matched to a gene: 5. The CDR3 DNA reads TGTGCCAGCAGTACCCCGGGACAGGCCTACGAGCAGTACTTC. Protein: CASSTPGQAYEQYF.

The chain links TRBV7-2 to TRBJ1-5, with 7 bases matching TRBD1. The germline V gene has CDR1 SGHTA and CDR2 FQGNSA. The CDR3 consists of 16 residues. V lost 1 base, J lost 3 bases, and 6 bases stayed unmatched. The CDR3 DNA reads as TGTGCCAGCAGCTTAGGTGGCAGGGGGGACAATCAGCCCCAGCATTTT. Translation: CASSLGGRGDNQPQHF.

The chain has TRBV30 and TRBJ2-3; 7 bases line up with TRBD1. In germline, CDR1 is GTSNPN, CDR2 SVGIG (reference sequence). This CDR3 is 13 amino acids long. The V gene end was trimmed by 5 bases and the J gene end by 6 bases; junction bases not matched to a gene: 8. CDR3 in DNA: TGTGCCTGGGCGGAACAGGGGATTGATACGCAGTATTTT. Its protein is CAWAEQGIDTQYF.

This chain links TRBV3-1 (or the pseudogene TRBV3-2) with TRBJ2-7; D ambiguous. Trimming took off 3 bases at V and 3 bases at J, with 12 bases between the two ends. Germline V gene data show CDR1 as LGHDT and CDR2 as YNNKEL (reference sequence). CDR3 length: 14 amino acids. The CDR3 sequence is CASSHGQSDYEQYF. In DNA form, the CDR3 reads TGTGCCAGCAGCCATGGCCAGTCAGACTACGAGCAGTACTTC.